The sequence of this T cell receptor beta chain was determined in a study of cytomegalovirus exposure and HLA in healthy donors. Study-level points and caveats: When analyzed later, a missense DCLRE1C variant was found to be linked to TCR beta V- and J-gene trimming. There were a few CMV-associated chains whose specificity for CMV antigens was confirmed in vitro. Most subjects had HLA-A and HLA-B alleles reportedly predicted accurately by TCR beta sequences. Overall, under 200 TCR beta chains were annotated as cytomegalovirus-associated.

Germline-derived CDR1 and CDR2 are SGHAT and FQNNGV. CDR3 length equals 18 residues. V shed 3 bases, J shed 7 bases, and the junction held 12 bases outside the gene matches. This clone is termed medium-sized (0.01 to 0.1%). What it binds is not known. This PCR relied on a set of 60 Vbeta primers and 13 Jbeta primers. Measured with immunoSEQ multiplex PCR; TCRdb has only the in-frame clones, and not every one. The data hold approximately 68,000 clones, with around 79% observed a single time. The source of this sequence is a woman under 40 in good health and CMV-seropositive. The sequenced material came from PBMCs. The rearrangement uses TRBV11-2 and TRBJ2-1; the match to TRBD2 covers 13 bases. CDR3: CASSLAPQTSGRENEQFF. CDR3 coding DNA: TGTGCCAGCAGCTTGGCTCCCCAAACTAGCGGGAGGGAAAATGAGCAGTTCTTC.